A single sample is the source of the 30 T cell receptor beta chains below, sequenced in a study of T cells in Graves' hyperthyroidism and ophthalmopathy (dated 2019 in TCRdb). The library was prepared using multiplex PCR. The listed sequencing device is Illumina HiSeq 2000. The TCR beta CDR3 regions were amplified from the RNA transcripts. The first round of RT-PCR for the TCR CDR3 was performed with the HTBI primer set and the Qiagen OneStep RT-PCR kit. TCRdb handled the public reads itself, with Q25 trimming in fastp and clone calling in MiXCR, and kept productive beta chains. Rows with one shared CDR3 protein collapse into an entry with the most common genes and DNA. In this sample the table shows 380,000 or so distinct CDR3 sequences, around 14% of which occur a single time. The ten most abundant clones make up around 23% of the sample. The sequenced sample consisted of blood. These receptors came from a woman in her 30s with Graves' hyperthyroidism.

This clonotype has ten or more counts. The rearrangement uses TRBV20-1 and TRBJ2-3, with a weak D call TRBD1 (6 bases). The germline gives CDR1 DFQATT, CDR2 SNEGSKA (reference sequence). This CDR3 is built from 14 residues. V was trimmed by 3 bases and J by 4 bases, leaving 14 bases between them. CDR3 loop: CSARRATGSDTQYF. DNA of the CDR3: TGCAGTGCTAGGAGGGCGACAGGCTCAGATACGCAGTATTTT.

This clonotype was seen at least ten times. V and J are TRBV19 and TRBJ2-3; the match to TRBD1 covers 8 bases. The CDR3 extends over 15 amino acids. V shed 6 bases and J 1 base; nucleotides not matched to a gene: 6. Germline CDR1 reads LNHDA; CDR2 reads SQIVND (reference sequence). The chain's CDR3 is CASRTGEFRTDTQYF. In nucleotides, the CDR3 is TGTGCCAGTAGGACAGGGGAGTTCCGCACAGATACGCAGTATTTT.

This clonotype was detected a few times. This sequence joins TRBV11-2 and TRBJ2-3, with D tentatively TRBD1 (6 bases). CDR1 and CDR2 (germline): SGHAT, FQNNGV. This CDR3 spans 13 amino acids. V dropped 4 bases and J dropped 9 bases, with 14 bases sitting between them. The CDR3 reads CASSSTYGTTQYF. CDR3 in DNA: TGTGCCAGCAGCTCCACGTACGGGACAACGCAGTATTTT.

Concerning this clonotype itself: One base away lies a much larger clone, so this may be a sequencing read error. In DNA, the CDR3 is TGTGCCAGCAGCTCTATAGCGGGAACCGCCTACGAGCAGTACTTC. It specifies CASSSIAGTAYEQYF. The chain recombines TRBV11-2 with TRBJ2-7; the match to TRBD2 covers 8 bases. Germline loops: CDR1 SGHAT, CDR2 FQNNGV. The CDR3 spans 15 residues. Trimming at V came to 4 bases and at J to 2 bases, leaving 7 bases not matched to a gene.

This clonotype has ten or more counts. The rearrangement uses TRBV18 and TRBJ1-4, with 9 bases that match TRBD1. The CDR3 extends over 14 amino acids. The germline V gene encodes CDR1 KGHSH and CDR2 LQKENI. V was clipped by 2 bases and J by 8 bases; unmatched bases: 3. The DNA for the CDR3 is TGTGCCAGCTCACCAGGGACAGGGCGAGAAAAACTGTTTTTT. Translated, it gives CASSPGTGREKLFF.

In its sample, this clonotype was seen many times. The rearrangement links TRBV6-1 to TRBJ1-2; the D gene is possibly TRBD1 (5 bases). V lost 6 bases and J 2 bases, leaving 13 bases between the germline ends. This CDR3 region has 14 residues. Germline values: CDR1 MNHNS, CDR2 SASEGT. CDR3 region: CASRPSGENYGYTF. CDR3 DNA sequence: TGTGCCAGCAGACCCTCGGGGGAAAACTATGGCTACACCTTC.

This clonotype was detected a few times. This chain joins TRBV6-1 and TRBJ2-2; D not certain. The CDR3 contains 14 residues. Trimming cost V 5 bases and J 7 bases, with 14 bases left between them. Germline values: CDR1 MNHNS, CDR2 SASEGT. The CDR3 DNA follows: TGTGCCAGCAGTCCAGAGCCCTTCGGCGGGGAGCTGTTTTTT. Protein: CASSPEPFGGELFF.

This clonotype was detected ten times or more. The chain employs TRBV5-6 and TRBJ2-7; D unclear. The germline CDR1 and CDR2 sequences are SGHDT and YYEEEE. The CDR3 totals 11 residues. V was pared by 5 bases and J by 6 bases, with 9 bases between. In DNA, the CDR3 is TGTGCCAGCAGGGGTTTAGGCGAGCAGTACTTC. It codes for CASRGLGEQYF.

The chain is built from TRBV7-9 and TRBJ2-6; D might be TRBD2 (6 bases). Germline assignment: CDR1 SEHNR and CDR2 FQNEAQ (reference sequence). V gave up 3 bases and J gave up 1 base, with 10 bases separating them. The CDR3 contains 16 residues. This chain's CDR3 is CASSLPGDSGANVLTF. Here the CDR3 DNA reads TGTGCCAGCAGCTTGCCGGGAGATTCTGGGGCCAACGTCCTGACTTTC.

This clonotype was seen ten or more times. The V call is TRBV20-1, the J call TRBJ2-3, with TRBD2 identical over 11 bases. Per the germline V gene, CDR1 is DFQATT and CDR2 is SNEGSKA (reference sequence). The CDR3 loop spans 21 amino acids. The V and J ends lost 1 base and 0 bases, in that order; junction bases with no gene match: 18. The CDR3 coding sequence is TGCAGTGCTAGAGCGGCGAGGGCTAGCGGGAGGCCGAGGACTAGCACAGATACGCAGTATTTT. It specifies CSARAARASGRPRTSTDTQYF.

The table lists this clonotype with a few counts. This rearrangement joins TRBV12-3 or TRBV12-4 to TRBJ2-7; D is ambiguous. V shed 3 bases and J shed 0 bases, with 6 bases lying between them. CDR3 length equals 13 residues. CDR3 region: CASSFDISYEQYF. CDR3 nucleotide sequence: TGTGCCAGCAGTTTCGACATCTCCTACGAGCAGTACTTC.

This clonotype was recorded many times. V usage is TRBV29-1 and J usage is TRBJ2-3, with a weak D call TRBD2 (6 bases). The germline V gene has CDR1 SQVTM and CDR2 ANQGSEA. The length of the CDR3 is 14 residues. V was trimmed by 8 bases and J by 4 bases, leaving 19 bases between them. The DNA of the CDR3 is TGCAGCTCCATCGACACCTCGGGGGCAGATACGCAGTATTTT. Translating it yields CSSIDTSGADTQYF.

This clonotype was picked up many times. In nucleotides, the CDR3 is TGTGCCAGCACCCTAAACCGACAGAATTCTCATGGCTACACCTTC. Protein: CASTLNRQNSHGYTF. J is TRBJ1-2 and V is TRBV6-1; D perhaps matches TRBD1 (5 bases). The V gene's germline CDR1 is MNHNS and CDR2 SASEGT. The CDR3 covers 15 residues. Trimming cost V 7 bases and J 6 bases, with 21 bases left between them.

This clonotype was seen ten or more times. The chain carries TRBV20-1 and TRBJ2-7; possibly TRBD1 or TRBD2 for D (5 bases each). Germline V lookup: CDR1 DFQATT, CDR2 SNEGSKA (reference sequence). The CDR3 length is 14 residues. Trimming removed 3 bases from V and 2 bases from J, with 14 bases in between. The CDR3 is CSARVRDRPYEQYF. For the CDR3, the DNA is TGCAGTGCTAGGGTCCGGGACCGGCCCTACGAGCAGTACTTC.

The V gene is TRBV20-1, the J gene TRBJ2-1; TRBD2 matches at 15 bases. Germline V lookup: CDR1 DFQATT, CDR2 SNEGSKA (reference sequence). The CDR3 covers 18 residues. V was pared by 6 bases and J by 14 bases, with 23 bases of the junction left unmatched. CDR3 bases: TGCAGTGCCCCACGATCCTACTCCGGGACTAGCGGGAGGCTTGGGGAGTTCTTC. The encoded protein is CSAPRSYSGTSGRLGEFF.

Of note for this clonotype: Just one base apart from a much larger clone, this may be a read error. This sequence joins TRBV12-3 or TRBV12-4 and TRBJ2-7; D not certain. CDR3 length: 16 residues. The V and J ends lost 6 bases and 3 bases respectively, with 21 bases between them. The CDR3 nucleotides are TGTGCCAGCAGCCCGGGCCCCCCCACCGGCCTCTACGAGCAGTACTTC. It codes for CASSPGPPTGLYEQYF.

In its sample, this clonotype was seen a few times. The chain couples TRBV6-1 to TRBJ1-1; possible D gene TRBD1, 5 bases. Germline V lookup: CDR1 MNHNS, CDR2 SASEGT. The V gene lost 7 bases and the J gene lost 5 bases, with 14 bases spanning the gap. The CDR3 consists of 13 residues. The CDR3 DNA reads TGTGCCAGCACCAAAAGTAGGGGTACTGAAGCTTTCTTT. This translates into CASTKSRGTEAFF.

In its sample, this clonotype was seen many times. CDR3 nucleotides: TGTGCCACCGTCCGCGACGTGGGAAACTACGAGCAGTACTTC. Translated, it gives CATVRDVGNYEQYF. The chain links TRBV6-2 or TRBV6-3 to TRBJ2-7; D unclear. Germline values: CDR1 MNHEY, CDR2 SVGEGT. Trimming took 10 bases from V and 3 from J, leaving 19 bases between them. The CDR3 runs 14 residues.

This rearrangement joins TRBV25-1 to TRBJ2-4; D is possibly TRBD2 (6 bases). V was cut by 6 bases and J by 3 bases, with 18 bases left in between. CDR1 is MGHDK, CDR2 SYGVNS, per germline. The CDR3 is made up of 16 amino acids. CDR3 bases: TGTGCCAGCAGCCGAGGAGGGGACGAAGGCAAAAACATTCAGTACTTC. Protein: CASSRGGDEGKNIQYF.

Ten or more counts support this clonotype. The V call is TRBV11-2, the J call TRBJ2-4, with 7 bases matching TRBD1. The CDR3 contains 14 residues. V dropped 4 bases and J dropped 5; count of bases not matched to a gene: 5. Germline values: CDR1 SGHAT, CDR2 FQNNGV. The CDR3 spells CASSSTGQQNIQYF. Here the CDR3 DNA reads TGTGCCAGCAGCTCCACGGGACAGCAAAACATTCAGTACTTC. Complete variable domain (other parts from reference TRBV11-2 and TRBJ2-4): EAGVAQSPRYKIIEKRQSVAFWCNPISGHATLYWYQQILGQGPKLLIQFQNNGVVDDSQLPKDRFSAERLKGVDSTLKIQPAKLEDSAVYLCASSSTGQQNIQYFGAGTRLSVL.

In this sample, this clonotype turned up many times. The rearrangement uses TRBV5-1 and TRBJ2-3; D is uncertain. The CDR3 runs 15 residues. V lost 1 base, J lost 6 bases, and 15 bases lay in between. Germline CDR1 reads SGHRS; CDR2 reads YFSETQ. The CDR3 DNA reads as TGCGCCAGCAGCTTGACCGGGCCCCGCCACGATACGCAGTATTTT. Amino acids: CASSLTGPRHDTQYF.

A few counts support this clonotype. The chain has TRBV12-3 or TRBV12-4 and TRBJ1-3, with a tentative D call TRBD1 (5 bases). This CDR3 is built from 14 residues. The ends were cut back, 6 bases at V and 4 bases at J, with 13 bases in the middle. CDR3 in amino acids: CASRTQGSGNTIYF. As DNA, the CDR3 is TGTGCCAGCAGAACTCAGGGTTCCGGAAACACCATATATTTT.

This clonotype was seen only a few times. V and J are TRBV3-1 and TRBJ1-2; maybe TRBD1 (5 bases). The germline CDR1 and CDR2 sequences are LGHDT and YNNKEL (reference sequence). The CDR3 runs 14 residues. Between the trimmed V and J ends, which lost 3 bases and 4 bases, there was a span of 12 bases. CDR3 sequence reads: CASSHRAEGYGYTF. CDR3 coding DNA: TGTGCCAGCAGCCACAGGGCCGAGGGCTATGGCTACACCTTC.

This clonotype was seen many times. This chain uses TRBV12-3 or TRBV12-4 with TRBJ2-3; D gene ambiguous. V was cut by 0 bases and J by 2 bases, with 15 bases left in between. This CDR3 has 17 amino acids. The CDR3 loop is CASSLAFVGSTTDTQYF. Here the CDR3 DNA reads TGTGCCAGCAGTTTAGCGTTTGTCGGCAGTACCACAGATACGCAGTATTTT.

This chain uses TRBV6-2 or TRBV6-3 with TRBJ2-7, with a possible D match to TRBD1 (5 bases). The V and J ends lost 2 bases and 7 bases respectively, with 15 bases between them. CDR3 length: 14 residues. Germline-derived CDR1 and CDR2 are MNHEY and SVGEGT. The CDR3 nucleotides are TGTGCCAGCAGTTACGCGGCTAATCCAGGGGAGCAGTACTTC. Amino acid sequence: CASSYAANPGEQYF.

This sequence joins TRBV9 and TRBJ1-4; a possible D gene is TRBD1 (6 bases). With 0 bases removed from V and 7 bases from J, the gap between germline ends came to 13 bases. The germline CDR1 and CDR2 sequences are SGDLS and YYNGEE. The CDR3 runs to 15 residues. The CDR3: CASSVGTARGEKLFF. The CDR3 DNA reads as TGTGCCAGCAGCGTAGGGACAGCACGAGGTGAAAAACTGTTTTTT.

This clonotype was detected many times. This chain connects TRBV24-1 to TRBJ2-2; no reliable D call. The CDR3 extends over 14 amino acids. In germline, CDR1 is KGHDR, CDR2 SFDVKD. Trimming stripped 4 bases from V and 5 bases from J, with 10 bases between. As DNA, the CDR3 is TGTGCCACCAGTGACCGCACTTGGACCGGGGAGCTGTTTTTT. This encodes CATSDRTWTGELFF.

This clonotype came up many times. The chain recombines TRBV20-1 with TRBJ1-6; tentatively, D is TRBD1 (6 bases). V shed 6 bases and J shed 6 bases, with 21 bases lying between them. Germline lookup yields CDR1 DFQATT and CDR2 SNEGSKA (reference sequence). The CDR3 is 16 residues long. The CDR3 bases are TGCAGTGCCCCCGTGAGTTGGCAGGGGCTTAATTCACCCCTCCACTTT. Its translation: CSAPVSWQGLNSPLHF.

In its sample, this clonotype was seen many times. The V call is TRBV27, the J call TRBJ1-2, with D tentatively TRBD1 (6 bases). The CDR3 is made up of 14 amino acids. Germline V lookup: CDR1 MNHEY, CDR2 SMNVEV (reference sequence). V shed 5 bases and J shed 8 bases, with 18 bases lying between them. In DNA form, the CDR3 reads TGTGCCAGCAGTCCCCACCGCGAGGGGGAAGGCTACACCTTC. Translated, it gives CASSPHREGEGYTF.

This chain joins TRBV6-2 or TRBV6-3 and TRBJ2-1; 8 nucleotides line up with TRBD2. The germline CDR1 and CDR2 sequences are MNHEY and SVGEGT. The CDR3 extends over 16 amino acids. Trimming cost V 7 bases and J 6 bases; bases outside gene matches: 14. This chain's CDR3 is CASTRTGTSGPNEQFF. CDR3 sequence (DNA): TGTGCCAGCACCCGGACCGGGACTAGTGGGCCCAATGAGCAGTTCTTC.